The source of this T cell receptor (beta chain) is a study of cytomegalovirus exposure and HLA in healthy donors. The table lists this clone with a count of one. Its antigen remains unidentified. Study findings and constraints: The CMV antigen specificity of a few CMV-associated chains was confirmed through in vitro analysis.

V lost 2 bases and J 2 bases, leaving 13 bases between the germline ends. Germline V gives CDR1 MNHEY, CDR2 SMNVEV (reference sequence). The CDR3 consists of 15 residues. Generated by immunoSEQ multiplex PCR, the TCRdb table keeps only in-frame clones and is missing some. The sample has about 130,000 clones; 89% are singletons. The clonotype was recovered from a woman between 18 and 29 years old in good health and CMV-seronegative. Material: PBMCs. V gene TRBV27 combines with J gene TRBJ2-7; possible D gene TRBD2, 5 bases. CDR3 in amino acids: CASSLGSGSPYEQYF. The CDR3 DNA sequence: TGTGCCAGCAGTTTAGGAAGTGGGAGTCCCTACGAGCAGTACTTC.